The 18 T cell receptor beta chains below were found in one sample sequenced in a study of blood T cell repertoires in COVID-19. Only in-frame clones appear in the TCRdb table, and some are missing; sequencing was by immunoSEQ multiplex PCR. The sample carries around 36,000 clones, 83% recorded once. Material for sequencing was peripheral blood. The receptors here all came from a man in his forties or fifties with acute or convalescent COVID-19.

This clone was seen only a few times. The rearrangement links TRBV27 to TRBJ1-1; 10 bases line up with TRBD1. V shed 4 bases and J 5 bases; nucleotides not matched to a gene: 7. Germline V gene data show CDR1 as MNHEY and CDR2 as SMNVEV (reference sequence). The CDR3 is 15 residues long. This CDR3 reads CASSSDRGRRTEAFF. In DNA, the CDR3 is TGTGCCAGCAGTTCCGACAGGGGGCGGCGGACTGAAGCTTTCTTT.

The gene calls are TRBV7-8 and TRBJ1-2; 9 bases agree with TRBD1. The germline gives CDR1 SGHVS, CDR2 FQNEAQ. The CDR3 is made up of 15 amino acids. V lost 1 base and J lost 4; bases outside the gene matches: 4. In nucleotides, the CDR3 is TGTGCCAGCAGCTTAGATGCGGGACAGGGCTATGGCTACACCTTC. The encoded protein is CASSLDAGQGYGYTF.

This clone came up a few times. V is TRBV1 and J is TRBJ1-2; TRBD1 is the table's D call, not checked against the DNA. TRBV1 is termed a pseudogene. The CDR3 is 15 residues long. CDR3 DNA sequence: TGCACCAGCAGCCCCCGGGGACAGGGGGGATATGGCTACACCTTC. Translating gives CTSSPRGQGGYGYTF.

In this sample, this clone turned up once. For the CDR3, the DNA is TGTGCCAGTAGAGGGGCGATCTATGGCTACACCTTC. Its translation: CASRGAIYGYTF. V gene TRBV19 combines with J gene TRBJ1-2; a weak D match, TRBD1 (5 bases). The germline V gene has CDR1 LNHDA and CDR2 SQIVND (reference sequence). This CDR3 region has 12 residues. Trimming cost V 6 bases and J 4 bases, with 9 bases left between them.

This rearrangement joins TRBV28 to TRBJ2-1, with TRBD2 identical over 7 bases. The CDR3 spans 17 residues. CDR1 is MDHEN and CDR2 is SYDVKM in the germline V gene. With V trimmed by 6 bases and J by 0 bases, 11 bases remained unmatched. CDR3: CASSVTSVKSSYNEQFF. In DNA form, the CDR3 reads TGTGCCAGCAGCGTCACTAGCGTCAAGAGCTCCTACAATGAGCAGTTCTTC.

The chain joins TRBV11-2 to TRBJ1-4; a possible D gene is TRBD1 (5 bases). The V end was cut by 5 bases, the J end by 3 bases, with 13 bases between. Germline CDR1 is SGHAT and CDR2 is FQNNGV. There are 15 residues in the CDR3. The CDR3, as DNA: TGTGCCAGCAGCCAATTTGCAGGGTCTAATGAAAAACTGTTTTTT. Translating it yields CASSQFAGSNEKLFF.

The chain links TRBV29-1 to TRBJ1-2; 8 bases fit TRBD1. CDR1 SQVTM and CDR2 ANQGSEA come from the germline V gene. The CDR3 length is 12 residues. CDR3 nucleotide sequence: TGCACCGGGGGGGACAGGACATATGGCTACACCTTC. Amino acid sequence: CTGGDRTYGYTF.

CDR3 sequence (DNA): TGTGCCAGCAGTTTAGGCCCCCTAGGACAGGAAAGAGGCAATGAGCAGTTCTTC. Protein product: CASSLGPLGQERGNEQFF. J is TRBJ2-1 and V is TRBV27; TRBD1 aligns across 7 bases. Germline CDR1 MNHEY, CDR2 SMNVEV (reference sequence). V shed 2 bases and J 6 bases; nucleotides not matched to a gene: 16. The CDR3 covers 18 residues.

CDR3 protein: CASGRTGRGTDTQYF. CDR3 nucleotides: TGCGCCAGCGGGAGAACGGGGAGAGGAACAGATACGCAGTATTTT. The gene calls are TRBV5-1 and TRBJ2-3; D may be TRBD2 (5 bases). Germline loops: CDR1 SGHRS, CDR2 YFSETQ. Between the trimmed V and J ends, which lost 7 bases and 3 bases, there was a span of 18 bases. This CDR3 has 15 residues.

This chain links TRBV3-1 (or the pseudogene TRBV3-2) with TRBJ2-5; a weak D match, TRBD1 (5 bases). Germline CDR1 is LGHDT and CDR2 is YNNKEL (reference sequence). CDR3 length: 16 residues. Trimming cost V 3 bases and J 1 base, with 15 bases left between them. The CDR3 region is CASSQGPPPAQETQYF. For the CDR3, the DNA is TGTGCCAGCAGCCAGGGGCCGCCGCCGGCCCAAGAGACCCAGTACTTC.

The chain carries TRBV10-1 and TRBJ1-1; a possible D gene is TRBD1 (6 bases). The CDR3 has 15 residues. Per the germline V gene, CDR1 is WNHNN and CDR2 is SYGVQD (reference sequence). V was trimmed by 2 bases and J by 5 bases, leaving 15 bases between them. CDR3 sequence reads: CASSEGGTGRTEAFF. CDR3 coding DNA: TGCGCCAGCAGTGAGGGAGGAACAGGGAGAACTGAAGCTTTCTTT.

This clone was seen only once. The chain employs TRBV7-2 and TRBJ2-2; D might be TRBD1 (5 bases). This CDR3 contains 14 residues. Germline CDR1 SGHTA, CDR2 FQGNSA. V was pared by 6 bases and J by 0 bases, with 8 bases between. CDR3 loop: CASSQGSNTGELFF. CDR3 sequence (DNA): TGTGCCAGCAGTCAGGGCTCGAACACCGGGGAGCTGTTTTTT. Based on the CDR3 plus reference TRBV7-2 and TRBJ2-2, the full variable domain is GAGVSQSPSNKVTEKGKDVELRCDPISGHTALYWYRQSLGQGLEFLIYFQGNSAPDKSGLPSDRFSAERTGGSVSTLTIQRTQQEDSAVYLCASSQGSNTGELFFGEGSRLTVL.

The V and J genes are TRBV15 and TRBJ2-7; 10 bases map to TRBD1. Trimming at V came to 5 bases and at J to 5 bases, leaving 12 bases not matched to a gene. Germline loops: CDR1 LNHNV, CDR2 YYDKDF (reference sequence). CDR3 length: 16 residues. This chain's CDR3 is CATSQEGTGDRNEQYF. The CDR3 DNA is TGTGCCACCAGCCAAGAGGGGACAGGGGATCGGAACGAGCAGTACTTC.

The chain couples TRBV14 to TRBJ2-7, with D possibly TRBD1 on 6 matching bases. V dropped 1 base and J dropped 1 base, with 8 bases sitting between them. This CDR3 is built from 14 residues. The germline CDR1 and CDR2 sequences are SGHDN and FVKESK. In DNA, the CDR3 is TGTGCCAGCAGCCAAGCAGGGGTTTCCTACGAGCAGTACTTC. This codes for CASSQAGVSYEQYF.

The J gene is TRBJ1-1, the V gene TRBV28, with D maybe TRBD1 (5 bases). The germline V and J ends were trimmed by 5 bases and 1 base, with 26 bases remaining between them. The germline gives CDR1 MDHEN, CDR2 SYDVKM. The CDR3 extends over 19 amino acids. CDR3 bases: TGTGCCAGCAGTCCCCTAGACGGGGGAAGAGGGGTGACGAACACTGAAGCTTTCTTT. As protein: CASSPLDGGRGVTNTEAFF.

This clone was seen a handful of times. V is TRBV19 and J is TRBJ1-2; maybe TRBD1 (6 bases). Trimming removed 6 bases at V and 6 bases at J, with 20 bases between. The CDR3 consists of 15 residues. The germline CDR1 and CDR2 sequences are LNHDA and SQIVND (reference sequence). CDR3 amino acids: CASSITQGKGHGYTF. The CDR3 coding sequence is TGTGCCAGTAGCATAACACAGGGAAAGGGGCATGGCTACACCTTC.

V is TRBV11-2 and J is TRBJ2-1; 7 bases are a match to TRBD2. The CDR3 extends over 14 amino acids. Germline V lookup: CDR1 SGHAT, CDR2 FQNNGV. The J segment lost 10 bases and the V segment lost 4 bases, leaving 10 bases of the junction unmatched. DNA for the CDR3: TGTGCCAGCAGCTGGTCCGCTAGCGGTCGAGAGCAGTTCTTC. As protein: CASSWSASGREQFF. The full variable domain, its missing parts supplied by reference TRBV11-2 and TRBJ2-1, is EAGVAQSPRYKIIEKRQSVAFWCNPISGHATLYWYQQILGQGPKLLIQFQNNGVVDDSQLPKDRFSAERLKGVDSTLKIQPAKLEDSAVYLCASSWSASGREQFFGPGTRLTVL.

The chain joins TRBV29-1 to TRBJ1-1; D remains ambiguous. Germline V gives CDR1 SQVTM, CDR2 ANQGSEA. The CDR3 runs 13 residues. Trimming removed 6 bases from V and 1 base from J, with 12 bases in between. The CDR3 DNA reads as TGCAGCGTGGGGTATGGAGGGAACACTGAAGCTTTCTTT. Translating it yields CSVGYGGNTEAFF.